One sample yielded the 11 T cell receptor beta chains listed below, sequenced in a study of T cells in Graves' hyperthyroidism and ophthalmopathy (dated by TCRdb to the late 2010s). The library was prepared using multiplex PCR. Data came from an Illumina HiSeq 2000. The TCR beta CDR3 regions were amplified from RNA transcripts. The TCR CDR3 was subjected to a first round of RT-PCR using the HTBI primer set and the Qiagen OneStep RT-PCR kit. TCRdb reprocessing: public reads trimmed at Q25 with fastp, clones called with MiXCR, in-frame beta chains kept. A single entry per CDR3 protein holds the most common genes and DNA from its merged rows. Within this sample are approximately 640,000 distinct CDR3 sequences, with 17% of them counted one time only. Clones ranked in the top ten supply roughly a sixth of the sample. Input material: blood. These receptors were collected from a man in his forties or fifties with Graves' hyperthyroidism.

This clonotype was recorded many times. The chain uses TRBV7-2 and TRBJ2-6; no firm D call. This CDR3 spans 17 amino acids. CDR1 is SGHTA and CDR2 is FQGNSA in the germline V gene. V lost 5 bases and J 0 bases, leaving 14 bases between the germline ends. CDR3 region: CASSLESRSSGANVLTF. The CDR3 coding sequence is TGTGCCAGCAGCCTAGAGTCTCGGAGCTCTGGGGCCAACGTCCTGACTTTC.

This clonotype was observed a handful of times. This chain links TRBV5-4 with TRBJ2-1; 15 positions match TRBD2. The junction had 13 bases not matched to a gene; V was cut back by 4 bases and J by 8 bases. The germline CDR1 and CDR2 sequences are SGHNT and YYREEE (reference sequence). The CDR3 contains 18 residues. CDR3 sequence reads: CASSNTPRTSGRAYEQFF. The CDR3 nucleotides read TGTGCCAGCAGCAACACCCCAAGGACTAGCGGGAGGGCCTATGAGCAGTTCTTC. Based on the CDR3 plus reference TRBV5-4 and TRBJ2-1, the full variable domain is ETGVTQSPTHLIKTRGQQVTLRCSSQSGHNTVSWYQQALGQGPQFIFQYYREEENGRGNFPPRFSGLQFPNYSSELNVNALELDDSALYLCASSNTPRTSGRAYEQFFGPGTRLTVL.

The chain recombines TRBV5-6 with TRBJ2-6; no clear D gene. Germline lookup yields CDR1 SGHDT and CDR2 YYEEEE. Trimming pared 1 base from V and 0 bases from J, leaving 11 bases between. The length of the CDR3 is 17 residues. The CDR3 sequence is CASSLWSPNSGANVLTF. For the CDR3, the DNA is TGTGCCAGCAGCTTGTGGTCACCTAACTCTGGGGCCAACGTCCTGACTTTC.

The sample holds many counts of this clonotype. The chain uses TRBV9 and TRBJ2-1; TRBD2 aligns across 10 bases. The CDR3 extends over 17 amino acids. Germline values: CDR1 SGDLS, CDR2 YYNGEE. V shed 3 bases, J shed 6 bases, and the junction held 12 bases outside the gene matches. Here the CDR3 DNA reads TGTGCCAGCAGCGCGGGGGCTAGCGGGGGTCTCGTCAATGAGCAGTTCTTC. Translating it yields CASSAGASGGLVNEQFF. Complete variable domain (other parts from reference TRBV9 and TRBJ2-1): DSGVTQTPKHLITATGQRVTLRCSPRSGDLSVYWYQQSLDQGLQFLIQYYNGEERAKGNILERFSAQQFPDLHSELNLSSLELGDSALYFCASSAGASGGLVNEQFFGPGTRLTVL.

V gene TRBV24-1 combines with J gene TRBJ2-2; 9 bases line up with TRBD1. V dropped 6 bases and J dropped 5; count of bases not matched to a gene: 3. Germline V CDR1 and CDR2: KGHDR, SFDVKD. The CDR3 totals 14 residues. Here the CDR3 DNA reads TGTGCCACCAGTTTGGGACAGGGAACCGGGGAGCTGTTTTTT. This encodes CATSLGQGTGELFF.

This clonotype was counted only a few times. V is TRBV20-1 and J is TRBJ1-3; no clear D gene. Germline CDR1 DFQATT, CDR2 SNEGSKA (reference sequence). The CDR3 contains 13 residues. The V gene lost 3 bases and the J gene lost 2 bases, with 8 bases spanning the gap. The CDR3 sequence: CSASRQTGNTIYF. The CDR3, as DNA: TGCAGTGCTAGTCGGCAGACTGGAAACACCATATATTTT.

This clonotype was recorded once. The V call is TRBV3-1, the J call TRBJ2-7; 8 bases are shared with TRBD2. The CDR3 sequence is 15 residues long. Germline-derived CDR1 and CDR2 are LGHDT and YNNKEL (reference sequence). J lost 3 bases, V lost 5 bases, and 9 bases had no gene match. The CDR3: CASSWGSGTNYEQYF. DNA of the CDR3: TGTGCCAGCAGCTGGGGTAGCGGGACGAACTACGAGCAGTACTTC.

The chain has TRBV9 and TRBJ2-1; the match to TRBD1 covers 7 bases. With 2 bases clipped from V and 3 bases from J, the junction kept 5 bases outside the gene matches. CDR1 is SGDLS, CDR2 YYNGEE, per germline. There are 15 residues in the CDR3. The CDR3 bases are TGTGCCAGCAGCGTTTTTCAGGGGGACTACAATGAGCAGTTCTTC. Its translation is CASSVFQGDYNEQFF.

This clonotype was counted only a few times. V is TRBV19 and J is TRBJ1-1, with unresolved D. The CDR3 length is 13 residues. Germline loops: CDR1 LNHDA, CDR2 SQIVND (reference sequence). With 3 bases removed from V and 8 bases from J, the gap between germline ends came to 13 bases. The DNA for the CDR3 is TGTGCCAGTAGTATCTCTGGATACTCGGAAGCTTTCTTT. Translated: CASSISGYSEAFF.

The sample holds many counts of this clonotype. CDR3 residues: CASSLGARGTYNEQFF. DNA of the CDR3: TGTGCCAGCAGCTTAGGGGCCAGGGGGACCTACAATGAGCAGTTCTTC. J is TRBJ2-1 and V is TRBV7-8; TRBD1 matches at 7 bases. Germline V gene sequence: CDR1 SGHVS, CDR2 FQNEAQ. CDR3 length equals 16 residues. J gave up 2 bases and V 1 base, and 5 bases lay outside the gene matches.

This chain uses TRBV2 with TRBJ1-2; 8 positions match TRBD1. This CDR3 region has 15 residues. V dropped 6 bases and J dropped 2; count of bases not matched to a gene: 8. From germline, CDR1 is SNHLY and CDR2 FYNNEI. CDR3 sequence reads: CASSRRDRKNYGYTF. DNA of the CDR3: TGTGCCAGCAGCAGGCGGGACAGGAAAAACTATGGCTACACCTTC.